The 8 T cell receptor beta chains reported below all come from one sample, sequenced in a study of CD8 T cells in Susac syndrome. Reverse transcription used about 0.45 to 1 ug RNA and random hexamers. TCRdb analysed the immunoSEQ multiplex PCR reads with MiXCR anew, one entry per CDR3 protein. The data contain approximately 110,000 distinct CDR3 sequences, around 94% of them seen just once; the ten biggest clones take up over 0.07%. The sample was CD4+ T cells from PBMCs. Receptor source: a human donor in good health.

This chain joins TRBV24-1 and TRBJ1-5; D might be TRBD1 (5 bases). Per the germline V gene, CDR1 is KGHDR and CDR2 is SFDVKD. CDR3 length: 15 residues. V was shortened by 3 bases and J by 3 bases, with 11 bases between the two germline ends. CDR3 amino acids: CATSDLQGLNQPQHF. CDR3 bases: TGTGCCACCAGTGATCTCCAGGGTCTCAATCAGCCCCAGCATTTT.

CDR3 sequence (DNA): TGCGCCAGCAGCTTGGAAGAAAACTATGGCTACACCTTC. It is translated as CASSLEENYGYTF. This chain joins TRBV5-1 and TRBJ1-2; unclear D gene. The germline gives CDR1 SGHRS, CDR2 YFSETQ. This CDR3 spans 13 amino acids. The V and J ends lost 0 bases and 2 bases respectively, with 5 bases between them. The entire variable domain, with the rest obtained from reference TRBV5-1 and TRBJ1-2, is as follows: KAGVTQTPRYLIKTRGQQVTLSCSPISGHRSVSWYQQTPGQGLQFLFEYFSETQRNKGNFPGRFSGRQFSNSRSEMNVSTLELGDSALYLCASSLEENYGYTFGSGTRLTVV.

Here the CDR3 reads CASSQTHGTGAYYGYTF. CDR3 in DNA: TGTGCCAGCAGCCAAACTCACGGGACAGGGGCTTACTATGGCTACACCTTC. The rearrangement uses TRBV3-1 and TRBJ1-2; 10 nucleotides agree with TRBD1. This CDR3 is 17 amino acids long. V trimming: 2 bases; J trimming: 3 bases; junction bases outside the gene matches: 9. Germline CDR1 reads LGHDT; CDR2 reads YNNKEL (reference sequence).

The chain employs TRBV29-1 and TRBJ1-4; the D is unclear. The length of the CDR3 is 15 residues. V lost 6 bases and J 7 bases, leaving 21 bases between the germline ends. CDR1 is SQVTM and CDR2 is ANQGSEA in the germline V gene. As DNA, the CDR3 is TGCAGCGTCCCTGGTGTTGGAGGCAAGGGTGAAAAACTGTTTTTT. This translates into CSVPGVGGKGEKLFF.

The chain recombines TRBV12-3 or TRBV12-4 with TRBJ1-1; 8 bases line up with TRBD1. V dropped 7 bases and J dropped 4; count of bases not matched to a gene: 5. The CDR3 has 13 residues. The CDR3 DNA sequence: TGTGCCAGCAATCCCGGACAGGGCACTGAAGCTTTCTTT. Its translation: CASNPGQGTEAFF.

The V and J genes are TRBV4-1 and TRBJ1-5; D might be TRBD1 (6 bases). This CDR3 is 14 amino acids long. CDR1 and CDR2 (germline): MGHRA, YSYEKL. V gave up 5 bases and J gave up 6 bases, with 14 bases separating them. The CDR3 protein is CASSATRGVQPQHF. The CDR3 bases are TGCGCCAGCAGCGCTACCAGGGGAGTTCAGCCCCAGCATTTT.

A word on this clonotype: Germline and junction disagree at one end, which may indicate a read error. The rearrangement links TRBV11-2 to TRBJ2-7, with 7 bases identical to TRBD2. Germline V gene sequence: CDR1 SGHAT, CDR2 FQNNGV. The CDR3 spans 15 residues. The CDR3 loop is CDSSPGAGVTYEQYF. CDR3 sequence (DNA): TGTGACAGCAGCCCCGGGGCGGGAGTTACCTACGAGCAGTACTTC.

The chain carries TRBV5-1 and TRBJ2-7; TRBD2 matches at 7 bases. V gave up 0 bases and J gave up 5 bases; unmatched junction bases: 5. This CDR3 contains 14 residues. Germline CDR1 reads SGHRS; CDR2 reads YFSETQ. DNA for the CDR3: TGCGCCAGCAGCTTGGGGACTAGAAGCCACGAGCAGTACTTC. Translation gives CASSLGTRSHEQYF.